This note documents a single T cell receptor beta chain sequence. This clone occurred a few times. Its target antigen remains unknown. No base qualities exist here, and no much larger clone lies one base off it. The time point label, read with the paper, signifies: recipient sample about 28 days before transplant, after cytoreduction. Blood from recipients was drawn about 28 days before transplant and again at days 30, 100 and 180 after transplant. Nuclei Lysis Solution was used to extract genomic DNA from fresh or cryopreserved unfractionated peripheral blood mononuclear cells. This sample is drawn from a study of T cell clonotyping in hematopoietic cell transplantation (dated by TCRdb to the early 2020s). Context from the whole study: Pretransplant samples from recipients were collected after cytoreduction. The study collected 135 blood samples from some 33 consecutive transplant recipients and their related donors. Recruitment of patients was conducted between late 2015 and January 2017, and follow-up was continued until late 2020 or death. The research as a whole found: After transplant, TCR diversity in recipients dropped, and pathologically expanded clonotypes climbed progressively between day 30 and day 180. Overlap with donor repertoires was found for only a small fraction of recipient repertoires, with over 97% found to appear de novo at the given depth. Sample size was limited, and cells were not sorted, so CD4 and CD8 repertoire contributions could not be separated. Inverse Simpson Index values from donors and from recipients before transplant predicted broader TCR repertoire diversity after transplant.

The immunoSEQ assay, a bias-controlled multiplex PCR with V- and J-specific primers, was used to amplify TCR beta CDR3 regions from genomic DNA. In a second PCR step, a proprietary barcode and Illumina adapter sequences were attached to the CDR3 amplicons. CDR3 libraries were sequenced on an Illumina MiSeq instrument. The published analysis was carried out like this. Export and quality control were handled in immunoSEQ Analyzer 3.0, while downstream analyses relied on R Bioconductor and Immunarch. Only productive rearrangements within the normalized downsampled data set were used in the calculation of repertoire metrics. In the normalized cohort, a clonotype counted as pathologically expanded if the clonotype was larger than 5 templates. Repertoire diversity was measured with the Inverse Simpson Index. To capture all clonotypes, CMV-specificity analyses were performed on the non-normalized data set. TCRdb carries this immuneACCESS record with in-frame sequences only. Its versions omit some clonotypes, under half of them owing to an unresolved V gene in the studies checked, with the rest unexplained. The DNA was the basis for D and trimming; V, J and clone size are from that table. Within this sample are around 19,000 clones, with approximately 80% of them counted one time only. Of the sample, about 17% falls within the top ten clones.

CDR1 and CDR2 are drawn from the germline V gene: ENHRY, SYGVKD. The CDR3 covers 14 residues, taking in both the cysteine and the phenylalanine. Only the CDR3 portion is preserved as DNA: 42 bases, with reading frame beginning at the first base. The V and J ends are trimmed by 11 bases and 6 bases, leaving 19 bases between them. The sample in question was peripheral blood mononuclear cells, obtained before stem cell transplant. Recombination connected TRBV10-3 to TRBJ2-2; no D gene is confidently identified. The sequence came from a man aged 55 to 70 with acute myeloid leukemia. Some clones in this sample may be carry-over from other donors' samples. The CDR3: CAVARREAAGELFF. The DNA is TGTGCCGTCGCAAGAAGAGAGGCGGCCGGGGAGCTGTTTTTT.